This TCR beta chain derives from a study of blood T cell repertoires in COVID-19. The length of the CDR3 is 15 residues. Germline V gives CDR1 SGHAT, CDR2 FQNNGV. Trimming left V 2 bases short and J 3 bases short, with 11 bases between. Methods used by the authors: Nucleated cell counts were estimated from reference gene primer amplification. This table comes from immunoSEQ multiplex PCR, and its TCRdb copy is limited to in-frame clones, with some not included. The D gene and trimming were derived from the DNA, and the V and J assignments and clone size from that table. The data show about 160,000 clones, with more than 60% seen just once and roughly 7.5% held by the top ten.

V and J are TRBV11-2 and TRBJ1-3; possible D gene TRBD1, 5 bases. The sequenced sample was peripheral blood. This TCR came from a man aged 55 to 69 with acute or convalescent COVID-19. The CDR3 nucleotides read TGTGCCAGCAGCTTAATAGGGGTTGGTGGAAACACCATATATTTT. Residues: CASSLIGVGGNTIYF.